The subject of this entry is one T cell receptor beta chain. The antigen is not known. This entry belongs to a study of blood T cells in healthy people across ages. Findings of the study overall: Older individuals had lower TCR beta diversity per million T cells (the decline was roughly linear). Donor CMV status, an unknown factor, possibly confounded changes in expanded clonotypes.

Combining a sample-barcoded 5' primer with a J-beta primer mix, a second PCR ran for roughly 7 to 12 cycles. MiXCR, run by TCRdb on the 5' RACE reads, gives a single entry per CDR3 protein. The data contain approximately 680,000 distinct CDR3 sequences, 32% of them singletons. The germline V gene encodes CDR1 DFQATT and CDR2 SNEGSKA (reference sequence). This CDR3 spans 14 amino acids. V lost 0 bases to trimming and J lost 8 bases; unmatched junction nucleotides: 3. The sample was blood. The J gene is TRBJ1-6, the V gene TRBV20-1, with TRBD1 identical over 8 bases. The origin of this receptor is an elderly woman in good health. The CDR3 DNA reads TGCAGTGCTAGAGAAGACAGGGGCTATTCACCCCTCCACTTT. As protein: CSAREDRGYSPLHF.